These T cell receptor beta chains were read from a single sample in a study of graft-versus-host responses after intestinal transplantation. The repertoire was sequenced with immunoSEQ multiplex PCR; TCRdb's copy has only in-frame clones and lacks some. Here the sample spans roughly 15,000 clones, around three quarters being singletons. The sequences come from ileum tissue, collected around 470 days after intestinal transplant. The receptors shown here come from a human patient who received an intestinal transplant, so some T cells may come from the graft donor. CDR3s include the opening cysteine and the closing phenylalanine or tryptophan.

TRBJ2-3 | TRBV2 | CASSGDSIDTQYF
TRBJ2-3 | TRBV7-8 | CASSSSRQGWGSSTDTQYF
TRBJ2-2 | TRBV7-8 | CASSLGYWNTGELFF
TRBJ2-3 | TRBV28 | CASSPGQGYTDTQYF
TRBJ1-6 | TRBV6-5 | CASSYGRGWGSPLHF
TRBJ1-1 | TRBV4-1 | CASSQVGVTRGTEAFF
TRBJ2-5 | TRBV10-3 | CAIRPDLAGETQYF
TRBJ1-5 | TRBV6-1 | CASSEIGQPQHF
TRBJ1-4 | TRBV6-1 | CASSAAVMDEKLFF
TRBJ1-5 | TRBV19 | CASSDGGRSDF
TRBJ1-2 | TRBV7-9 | CASSQDMRQGGDGYTF
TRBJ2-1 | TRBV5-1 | CASKVTGDYNEQFF
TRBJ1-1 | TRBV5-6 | CASTPFREKDEAFF
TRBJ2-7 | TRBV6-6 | CASSYGEDRSYEQYF
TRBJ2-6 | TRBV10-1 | CASSPDSSGANVLTF
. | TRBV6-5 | CASSDRTYEQYF
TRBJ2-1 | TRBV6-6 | CASSAQGYEQFF
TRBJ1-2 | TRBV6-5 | CASSIRDRGNYGYTF
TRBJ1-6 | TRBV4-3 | CAVGQSGGNSPLHF
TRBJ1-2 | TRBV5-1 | CASSLEGSGANYGYTF
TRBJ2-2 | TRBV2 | CASSGAALTGELFF
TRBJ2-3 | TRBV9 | CASSRGGYTDTQYF
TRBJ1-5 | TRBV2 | CASSDPEQGNPDEPQHF
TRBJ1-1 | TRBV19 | CASSKGNFLNTEAFF
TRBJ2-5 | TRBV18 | CASSPPGQGIAQYF
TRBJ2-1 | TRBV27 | CASSLLAGVYNEQFF
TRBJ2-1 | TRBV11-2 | CASSLTNEQFF
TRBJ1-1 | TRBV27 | CASSLGTEGWTEAFF
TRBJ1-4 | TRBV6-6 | CASSYWTGSEKLFF
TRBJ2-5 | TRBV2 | CASSRQGQGETQYF
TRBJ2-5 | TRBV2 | CASSVGGILKTQYF
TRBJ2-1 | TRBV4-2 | CASSQLGTSGSNEQFF
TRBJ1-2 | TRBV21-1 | CASSKAPGTGCYGYTF
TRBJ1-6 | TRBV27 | CASSLQGNSPLHF
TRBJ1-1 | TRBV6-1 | CASIAQSGNTEAFF
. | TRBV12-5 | CASGNSGSRFSYEQYF
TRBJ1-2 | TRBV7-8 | CASSLVSAGRYGYTF
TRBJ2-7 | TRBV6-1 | CASTLNWGGPYEQYF
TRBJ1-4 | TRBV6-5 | CASKPQGKGKLFF
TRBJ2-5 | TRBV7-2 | CASTPQTSGGAGTQYF
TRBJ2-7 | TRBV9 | CASSPTTGDEQYF
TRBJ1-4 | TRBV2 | CASSPQATNEKLFF
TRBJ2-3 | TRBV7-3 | CASSGADSSTDTQYF
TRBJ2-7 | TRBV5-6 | CASSFPPAYEQYF
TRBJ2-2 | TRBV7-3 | CASSLNPGSGTGELFF
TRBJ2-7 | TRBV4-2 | CASSQVSSGSGPYEQYF
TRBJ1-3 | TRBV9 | CASSPWGQTEGNTIYF
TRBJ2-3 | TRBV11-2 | CASSEGQSSTDTQYF
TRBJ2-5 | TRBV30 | CAWSGDRGRRAETQYF
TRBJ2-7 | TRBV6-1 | CASSGEGGEVSEQYF
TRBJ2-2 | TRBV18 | CASSPTSGRTGELFF
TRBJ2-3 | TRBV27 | CASSFGLPDTQYF
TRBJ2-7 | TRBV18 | CASSPTSGGIYEQYF
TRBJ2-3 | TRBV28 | CATSIYSGSGTDTQYF